These 21 T cell receptor beta chains were sequenced from one sample in a study of identical twins. TCRdb processed the 5' RACE reads anew with MiXCR; each CDR3 protein has one entry. The sample records around 240,000 distinct CDR3 sequences, 5.5% to 7% being singletons. These data also formed part of another study, on yellow fever vaccine responses in identical twins.

Sequenced material: memory (CD45RO+) T cells sorted from blood. These receptors originate from a woman aged 18-35 years in good health.

This clonotype came up many times. V and J are TRBV12-3 or TRBV12-4 and TRBJ1-1; tentatively, D is TRBD1 (5 bases). This CDR3 comprises 12 residues. V was clipped by 6 bases and J by 6 bases, with 11 bases between them. CDR3 amino acids: CASSLGHPEAFF. The CDR3 coding sequence is TGTGCCAGCAGCCTCGGACACCCTGAAGCTTTCTTT.

The V and J genes are TRBV5-1 and TRBJ1-3; 7 nucleotides line up with TRBD1. V lost 0 bases and J lost 2; bases outside the gene matches: 5. Germline CDR1 and CDR2: SGHRS and YFSETQ. CDR3 length: 16 residues. The CDR3 protein is CASSLGGDRAGNTIYF. DNA for the CDR3: TGCGCCAGCAGCTTGGGGGGAGACAGGGCTGGAAACACCATATATTTT.

V gene TRBV2 combines with J gene TRBJ2-1; TRBD2 matches 12 bases. V lost 8 bases, J lost 1 base, and 12 bases stayed unmatched. Per germline, CDR1 SNHLY and CDR2 FYNNEI. CDR3 length: 18 amino acids. Here the CDR3 reads CASVRALAGGPSYNEQFF. In nucleotides, the CDR3 is TGTGCCAGCGTGAGGGCACTAGCGGGAGGACCTTCCTACAATGAGCAGTTCTTC.

The chain's CDR3 is CASSGGTHSTRGVETQYF. The CDR3, as DNA: TGCGCCAGCAGCGGCGGGACACACTCAACCCGGGGAGTGGAGACCCAGTACTTC. The genes are TRBV5-1 and TRBJ2-5; possibly TRBD1 or TRBD2 for D (6 bases each). Per germline, CDR1 SGHRS and CDR2 YFSETQ. The ends were cut back, 4 bases at V and 5 bases at J, with 27 bases in the middle. The CDR3 extends over 18 amino acids.

In this sample, this clonotype turned up a few times. This chain connects TRBV20-1 to TRBJ2-7; TRBD1 matches at 9 bases. CDR3 length equals 15 residues. Per germline, CDR1 DFQATT and CDR2 SNEGSKA (reference sequence). The V and J ends lost 6 bases and 1 base, in that order; junction bases with no gene match: 10. The CDR3 DNA follows: TGCAGTGCAACAAGGGACAGGGTCGGATCCTACGAGCAGTACGTC. Translating it yields CSATRDRVGSYEQYV.

Only a few counts were recorded for this clonotype. The V gene is TRBV5-1, the J gene TRBJ2-7; 10 positions match TRBD1. Germline V gene lookup returns CDR1 SGHRS and CDR2 YFSETQ. The CDR3 runs to 14 residues. Trimming removed 4 bases from V and 5 bases from J; junction bases left unmatched: 6. The CDR3 nucleotides read TGCGCCAGCAGCCACTCGGGACAGGGGAACGAGCAGTACTTC. Translation: CASSHSGQGNEQYF.

Worth noting for this clonotype: With a much larger clone just one base away, this may be a read error. J is TRBJ2-4 and V is TRBV6-5; 9 bases line up with TRBD1. The length of the CDR3 is 13 residues. V gave up 4 bases and J gave up 7 bases; unmatched junction bases: 2. Germline V gives CDR1 MNHEY, CDR2 SVGAGI. The DNA for the CDR3 is TGTGCCAGCAGTTCCGGGACAGGGAACATTCAGTACTTC. It codes for CASSSGTGNIQYF.

This sequence joins TRBV5-1 and TRBJ2-5; TRBD2 agrees at 8 bases. CDR1 is SGHRS and CDR2 is YFSETQ in the germline V gene. The CDR3 length is 16 residues. V was pared by 0 bases and J by 1 base, with 5 bases of the junction left unmatched. This chain's CDR3 is CASSLAALAAQETQYF. The DNA for the CDR3 is TGCGCCAGCAGCTTGGCGGCACTAGCGGCCCAAGAGACCCAGTACTTC.

The sample holds a few counts of this clonotype. The CDR3 spells CASSSTTAMNTEAFF. CDR3 sequence (DNA): TGCGCCAGCAGCTCAACTACAGCCATGAACACTGAAGCTTTCTTT. The chain uses TRBV5-1 and TRBJ1-1; D remains unclear. The CDR3 is made up of 15 amino acids. V was cut by 3 bases and J by 0 bases, with 12 bases left in between. Germline loops: CDR1 SGHRS, CDR2 YFSETQ.

The gene calls are TRBV9 and TRBJ2-3; the match to TRBD1 covers 7 bases. CDR1 is SGDLS and CDR2 is YYNGEE in the germline V gene. There are 15 residues in the CDR3. J lost 4 bases, V lost 4 bases, and 9 bases had no gene match. CDR3: CASSNPHRGADTQYF. CDR3 nucleotides: TGTGCCAGCAGCAACCCACACAGGGGAGCAGATACGCAGTATTTT.

The table lists this clonotype with a few counts. The CDR3 coding sequence is TGTGCCAGCAGCCAGACTAGCTTCATAGAGACCCAGTACTTC. Translating it yields CASSQTSFIETQYF. This chain uses TRBV9 with TRBJ2-5, with 7 nucleotides matching TRBD2. Germline assignment: CDR1 SGDLS and CDR2 YYNGEE. The CDR3 extends over 14 amino acids. The V segment lost 4 bases and the J segment 4 bases; nucleotides outside the gene matches: 7.

This clonotype showed up many times. This sequence joins TRBV10-3 and TRBJ2-4; 8 bases map to TRBD1. This CDR3 spans 16 amino acids. CDR1 ENHRY and CDR2 SYGVKD come from the germline V gene. J was trimmed by 4 bases and V by 0 bases; bases with no gene match: 5. CDR3 in amino acids: CAISESLGQGKNIQYF. The CDR3 DNA is TGTGCCATCAGTGAGTCTTTAGGACAGGGAAAAAACATTCAGTACTTC.

This clonotype was observed many times. As DNA, the CDR3 is TGTGCCAGCACCCCCGCTTTCGGCAGTTTTAATTCACCCCTCCACTTT. The encoded protein is CASTPAFGSFNSPLHF. The chain links TRBV12-3 or TRBV12-4 to TRBJ1-6; no definite D call. V was trimmed by 7 bases and J by 6 bases, leaving 19 bases between them. The length of the CDR3 is 16 residues.

The V and J genes are TRBV7-8 and TRBJ2-7, with a possible D match to TRBD2 (5 bases). The CDR3 consists of 12 residues. The germline V gene has CDR1 SGHVS and CDR2 FQNEAQ. The V end lost 5 bases, the J end lost 2 bases, and 7 bases lay between the germline ends. This chain's CDR3 is CASSPGTYEQYV. The CDR3 coding sequence is TGTGCCAGCAGCCCCGGGACCTACGAGCAGTACGTC.

This clonotype appeared many times. V gene TRBV5-6 combines with J gene TRBJ2-7, with D tentatively TRBD1 (5 bases). Germline CDR1 reads SGHDT; CDR2 reads YYEEEE. The germline V and J ends were trimmed by 2 bases and 4 bases, with 7 bases remaining between them. The CDR3 loop spans 12 amino acids. The CDR3 sequence: CASSLRGYEQYV. The CDR3 DNA sequence: TGTGCCAGCAGCTTAAGGGGTTACGAGCAGTACGTC.

This clonotype was picked up many times. The genes are TRBV7-8 and TRBJ1-5; TRBD1 matches 7 bases. The germline gives CDR1 SGHVS, CDR2 FQNEAQ. This CDR3 comprises 14 residues. Trimming removed 4 bases from V and 1 base from J; junction bases left unmatched: 1. The CDR3 is CASSSQGSNQPQHF. As DNA, the CDR3 is TGTGCCAGCAGCTCACAGGGGAGCAATCAGCCCCAGCATTTT.

Ten or more counts support this clonotype. This chain joins TRBV10-3 and TRBJ1-1, with 7 bases matching TRBD1. Germline values: CDR1 ENHRY, CDR2 SYGVKD. This CDR3 is built from 14 residues. V dropped 7 bases and J dropped 0; count of bases not matched to a gene: 5. CDR3 amino acids: CAITPGQMNTEAFF. In nucleotides, the CDR3 is TGTGCCATCACTCCGGGACAGATGAACACTGAAGCTTTCTTT.

This clonotype was seen repeatedly, ten times or more. The V call is TRBV7-2, the J call TRBJ2-3; D may be TRBD2 (6 bases). Trimming took 3 bases from V and 5 from J, leaving 12 bases between them. This CDR3 is built from 14 residues. Germline CDR1 is SGHTA and CDR2 is FQGNSA. CDR3 sequence reads: CASSFSGGGDTQYF. CDR3 nucleotides: TGTGCCAGCAGCTTTTCCGGGGGTGGAGATACGCAGTATTTT.

This clonotype has a count of ten or more. The chain couples TRBV15 to TRBJ2-5; D remains ambiguous. V lost 1 base, J lost 5 bases, and 11 bases lay in between. Germline V lookup: CDR1 LNHNV, CDR2 YYDKDF (reference sequence). CDR3 length equals 14 residues. The CDR3 loop is CATSRAPGPETQYF. Written as DNA, the CDR3 is TGTGCCACCAGCAGAGCTCCGGGCCCGGAGACCCAGTACTTC. The complete variable domain, with remaining parts taken from reference TRBV15 and TRBJ2-5, reads DAMVIQNPRYQVTQFGKPVTLSCSQTLNHNVMYWYQQKSSQAPKLLFHYYDKDFNNEADTPDNFQSRRPNTSFCFLDIRSPGLGDTAMYLCATSRAPGPETQYFGPGTRLLVL.

This clonotype has a single count. The V and J genes are TRBV5-1 and TRBJ2-7; the match to TRBD1 covers 10 bases. The CDR3 loop spans 14 amino acids. CDR1 is SGHRS and CDR2 is YFSETQ in the germline V gene. With 7 bases clipped from V and 4 bases from J, the junction kept 8 bases outside the gene matches. The CDR3 protein is CASQKGQGIYEQYF. The CDR3 coding sequence is TGCGCCAGCCAGAAGGGACAGGGGATTTACGAGCAGTACTTC.

Ten or more counts support this clonotype. V is TRBV20-1 and J is TRBJ2-7, with D uncertain. The germline gives CDR1 DFQATT, CDR2 SNEGSKA (reference sequence). This CDR3 has 13 residues. The V gene lost 1 base and the J gene lost 3 bases, with 10 bases spanning the gap. In DNA, the CDR3 is TGCAGTGCTAGAGGGCCAGTGGACTACGAGCAGTACTTC. This sequence encodes CSARGPVDYEQYF.